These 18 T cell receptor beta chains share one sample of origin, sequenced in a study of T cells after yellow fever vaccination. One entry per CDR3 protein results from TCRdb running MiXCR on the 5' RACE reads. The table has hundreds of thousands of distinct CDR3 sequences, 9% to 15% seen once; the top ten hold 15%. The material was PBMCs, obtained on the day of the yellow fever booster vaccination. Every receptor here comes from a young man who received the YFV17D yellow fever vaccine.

The DNA for the CDR3 is TGTGCCAGCACCCCCCCCGGACTAGCGATAGGGGGGTGGGATACGCAGTATTTT. Translated: CASTPPGLAIGGWDTQYF. The chain links TRBV12-3 or TRBV12-4 to TRBJ2-3; 9 nucleotides agree with TRBD2. This CDR3 has 18 residues. V gave up 7 bases and J gave up 6 bases; unmatched junction bases: 20.

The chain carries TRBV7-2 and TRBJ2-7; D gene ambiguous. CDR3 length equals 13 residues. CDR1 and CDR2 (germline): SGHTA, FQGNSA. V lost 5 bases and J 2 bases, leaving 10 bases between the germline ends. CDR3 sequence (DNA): TGTGCCAGCAGCCTCAGCGCCCCCTACGAGCAGTACTTC. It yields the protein CASSLSAPYEQYF.

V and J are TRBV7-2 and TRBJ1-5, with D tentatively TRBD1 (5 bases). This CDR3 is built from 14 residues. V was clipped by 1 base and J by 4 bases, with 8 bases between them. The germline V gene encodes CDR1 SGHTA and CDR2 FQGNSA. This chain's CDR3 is CASSLEGYNQPQHF. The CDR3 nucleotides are TGTGCCAGCAGCTTAGAGGGGTATAATCAGCCCCAGCATTTT.

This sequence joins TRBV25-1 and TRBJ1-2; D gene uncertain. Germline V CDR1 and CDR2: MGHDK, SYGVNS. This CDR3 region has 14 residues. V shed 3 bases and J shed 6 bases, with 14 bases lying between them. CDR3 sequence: CASSEGRRINGYTF. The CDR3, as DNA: TGTGCCAGCAGTGAGGGCCGACGGATTAATGGCTACACCTTC.

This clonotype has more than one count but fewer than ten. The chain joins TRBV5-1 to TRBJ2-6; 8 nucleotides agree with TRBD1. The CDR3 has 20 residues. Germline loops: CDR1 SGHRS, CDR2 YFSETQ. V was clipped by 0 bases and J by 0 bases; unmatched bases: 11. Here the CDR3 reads CASSLVFSGGPSSGANVLTF. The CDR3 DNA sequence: TGCGCCAGCAGCTTGGTTTTCTCAGGGGGCCCGAGCTCTGGGGCCAACGTCCTGACTTTC.

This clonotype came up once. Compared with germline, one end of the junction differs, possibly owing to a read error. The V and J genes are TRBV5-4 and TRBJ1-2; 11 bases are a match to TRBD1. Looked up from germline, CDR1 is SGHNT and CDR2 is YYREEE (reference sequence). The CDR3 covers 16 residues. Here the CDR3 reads CSSSLVDRGPSYGYTF. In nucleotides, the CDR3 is TGTTCCAGCAGCTTGGTGGACAGGGGGCCCAGCTATGGCTACACCTTC.

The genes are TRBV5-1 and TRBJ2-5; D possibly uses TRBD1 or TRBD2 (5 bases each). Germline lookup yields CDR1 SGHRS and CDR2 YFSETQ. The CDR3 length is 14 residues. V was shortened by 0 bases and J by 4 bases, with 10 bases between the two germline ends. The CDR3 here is CASSLGGIRETQYF. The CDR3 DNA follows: TGCGCCAGCAGCTTGGGGGGGATCCGAGAGACCCAGTACTTC.

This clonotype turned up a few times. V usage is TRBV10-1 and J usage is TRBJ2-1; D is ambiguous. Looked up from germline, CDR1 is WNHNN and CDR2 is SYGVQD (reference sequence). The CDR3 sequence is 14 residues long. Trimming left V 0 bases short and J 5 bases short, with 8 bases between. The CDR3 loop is CASSESLDHNEQFF. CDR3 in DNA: TGCGCCAGCAGTGAGTCGTTAGATCACAATGAGCAGTTCTTC.

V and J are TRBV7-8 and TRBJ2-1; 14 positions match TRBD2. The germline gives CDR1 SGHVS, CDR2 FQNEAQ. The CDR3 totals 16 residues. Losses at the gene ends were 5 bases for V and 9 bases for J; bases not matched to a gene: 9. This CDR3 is CASSPEGLAGVVEQFF. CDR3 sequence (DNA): TGTGCCAGCAGCCCGGAGGGACTAGCGGGAGTAGTTGAGCAGTTCTTC.

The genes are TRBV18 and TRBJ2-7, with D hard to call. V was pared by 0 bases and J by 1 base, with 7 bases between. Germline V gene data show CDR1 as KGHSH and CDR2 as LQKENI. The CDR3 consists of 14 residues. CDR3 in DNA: TGTGCCAGCTCACCACCGCTCGTATCCTACGAGCAGTACTTC. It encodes CASSPPLVSYEQYF. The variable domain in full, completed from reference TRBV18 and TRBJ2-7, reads NAGVMQNPRHLVRRRGQEARLRCSPMKGHSHVYWYRQLPEEGLKFMVYLQKENIIDESGMPKERFSAEFPKEGPSILRIQQVVRGDSAAYFCASSPPLVSYEQYFGPGTRLTVT.

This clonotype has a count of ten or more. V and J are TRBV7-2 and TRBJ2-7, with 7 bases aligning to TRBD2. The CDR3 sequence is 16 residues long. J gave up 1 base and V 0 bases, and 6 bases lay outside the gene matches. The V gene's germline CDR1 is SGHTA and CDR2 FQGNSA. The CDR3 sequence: CASSLAQTSLSYEQYF. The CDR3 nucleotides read TGTGCCAGCAGCTTAGCGCAGACTAGCTTATCCTACGAGCAGTACTTC.

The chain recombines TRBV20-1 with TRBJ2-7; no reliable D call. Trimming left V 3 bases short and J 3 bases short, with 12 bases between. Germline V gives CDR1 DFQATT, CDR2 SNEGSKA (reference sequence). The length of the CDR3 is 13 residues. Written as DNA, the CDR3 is TGCAGTGCTAGTCAGGCTCAGTACTACGAGCAGTACTTC. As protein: CSASQAQYYEQYF.

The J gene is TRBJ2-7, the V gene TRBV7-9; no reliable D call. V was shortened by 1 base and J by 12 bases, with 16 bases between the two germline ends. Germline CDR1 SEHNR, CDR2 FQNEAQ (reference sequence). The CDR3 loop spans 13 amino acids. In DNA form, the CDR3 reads TGTGCCAGCAGCTTAGAGAACGGCGAGCTGCGGTACTTC. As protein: CASSLENGELRYF. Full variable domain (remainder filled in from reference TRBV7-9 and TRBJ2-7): DTGVSQNPRHKITKRGQNVTFRCDPISEHNRLYWYRQTLGQGPEFLTYFQNEAQLEKSRLLSDRFSAERPKGSFSTLEIQRTEQGDSAMYLCASSLENGELRYFGPGTRLTVT.

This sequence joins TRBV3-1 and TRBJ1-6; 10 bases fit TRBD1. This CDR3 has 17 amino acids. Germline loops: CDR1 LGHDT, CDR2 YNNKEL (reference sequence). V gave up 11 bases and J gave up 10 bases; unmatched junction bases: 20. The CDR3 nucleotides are TGTGCCTGCTCCAAACAGCTCCCCGGGACAGGGGACTCACCCCTCCACTTT. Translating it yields CACSKQLPGTGDSPLHF.

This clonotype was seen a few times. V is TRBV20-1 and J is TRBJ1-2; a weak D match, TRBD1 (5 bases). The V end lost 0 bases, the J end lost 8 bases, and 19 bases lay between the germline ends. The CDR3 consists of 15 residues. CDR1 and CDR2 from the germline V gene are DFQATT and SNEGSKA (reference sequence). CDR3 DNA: TGCAGTGCTAGAGAACCCGGAGGGGTAGTAGGCGGCTACACCTTC. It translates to CSAREPGGVVGGYTF.

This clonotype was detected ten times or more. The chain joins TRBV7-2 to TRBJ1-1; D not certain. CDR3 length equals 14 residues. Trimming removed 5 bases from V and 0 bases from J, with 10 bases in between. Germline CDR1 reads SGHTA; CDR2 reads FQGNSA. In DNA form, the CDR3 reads TGTGCCAGCAGCCCTTCCGGACTGAACACTGAAGCTTTCTTT. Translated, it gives CASSPSGLNTEAFF.

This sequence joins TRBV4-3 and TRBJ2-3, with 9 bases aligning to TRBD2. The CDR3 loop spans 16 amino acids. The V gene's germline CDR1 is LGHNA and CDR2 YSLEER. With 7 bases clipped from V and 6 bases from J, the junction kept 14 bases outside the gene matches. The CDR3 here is CASKSLAGPGFDTQYF. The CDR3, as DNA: TGCGCCAGCAAATCACTAGCGGGCCCTGGTTTCGATACGCAGTATTTT.

The CDR3 sequence: CASNDRASNEKLFF. Written as DNA, the CDR3 is TGTGCCAGCAACGACAGGGCTTCTAATGAAAAACTGTTTTTT. V gene TRBV25-1 combines with J gene TRBJ1-4; 7 nucleotides agree with TRBD1. The CDR3 length is 14 residues. V lost 7 bases, J lost 3 bases, and 5 bases stayed unmatched. Per germline, CDR1 MGHDK and CDR2 SYGVNS. Complete variable domain (other parts from reference TRBV25-1 and TRBJ1-4): EADIYQTPRYLVIGTGKKITLECSQTMGHDKMYWYQQDPGMELHLIHYSYGVNSTEKGDLSSESTVSRIRTEHFPLTLESARPSHTSQYLCASNDRASNEKLFFGSGTQLSVL.